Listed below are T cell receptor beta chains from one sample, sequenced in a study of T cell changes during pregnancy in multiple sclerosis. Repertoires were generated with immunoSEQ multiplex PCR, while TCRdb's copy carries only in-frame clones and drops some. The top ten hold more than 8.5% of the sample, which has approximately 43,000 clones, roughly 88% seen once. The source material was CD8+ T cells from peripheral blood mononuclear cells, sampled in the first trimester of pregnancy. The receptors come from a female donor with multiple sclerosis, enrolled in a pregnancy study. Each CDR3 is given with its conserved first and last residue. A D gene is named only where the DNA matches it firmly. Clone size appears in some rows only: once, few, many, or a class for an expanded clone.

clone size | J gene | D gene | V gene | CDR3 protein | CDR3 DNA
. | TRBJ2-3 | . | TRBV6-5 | CASSYYGGNTDTQYF | TGTGCCAGCAGTTACTACGGCGGGAACACAGATACGCAGTATTTT
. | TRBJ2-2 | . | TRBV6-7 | CASRQAYTGELFF | TGTGCCAGCAGACAGGCATACACCGGGGAGCTGTTTTTT
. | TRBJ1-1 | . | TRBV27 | CASTVEGGSEAFF | TGTGCCAGCACTGTGGAGGGTGGTTCAGAAGCTTTCTTT
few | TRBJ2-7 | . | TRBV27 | CASSLAGGYEQYF | TGTGCCAGCAGTTTAGCCGGTGGCTACGAGCAGTACTTC
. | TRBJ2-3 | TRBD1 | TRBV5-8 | CASSSVTGAGRDTQYF | TGTGCCAGCAGCTCGGTAACAGGGGCCGGCAGAGATACGCAGTATTTT
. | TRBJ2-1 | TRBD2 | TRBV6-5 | CASSYSLAGASNEQFF | TGTGCCAGCAGTTACTCCCTAGCGGGAGCATCCAATGAGCAGTTCTTC
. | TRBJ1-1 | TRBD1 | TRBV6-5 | CASSRRTGGVEAFF | TGTGCCAGCAGTCGCAGGACAGGGGGCGTGGAAGCTTTCTTT
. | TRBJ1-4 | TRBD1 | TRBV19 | CASSIAGTGEPTNEKLFF | TGTGCCAGTAGTATAGCCGGGACAGGGGAGCCAACTAATGAAAAACTGTTTTTT
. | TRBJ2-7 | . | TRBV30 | CAWSDGLTYEQYF | TGTGCCTGGAGTGACGGTCTTACCTACGAGCAGTACTTC
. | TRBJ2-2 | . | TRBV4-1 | CASSHLTSTGELFF | TGCGCCAGCAGCCATCTGACTTCTACCGGGGAGCTGTTTTTT
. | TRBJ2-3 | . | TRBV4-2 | CASSQDSSYVPDTQYF | TGTGCCAGCAGCCAAGATTCCAGTTATGTCCCAGATACGCAGTATTTT
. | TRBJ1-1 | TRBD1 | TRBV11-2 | CASSQRTGKITEAFF | TGTGCCAGCAGCCAGAGGACAGGGAAAATCACTGAAGCTTTCTTT
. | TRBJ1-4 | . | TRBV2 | CASSEAGPNEKLFF | TGTGCCAGCAGTGAAGCGGGGCCGAATGAAAAACTGTTTTTT
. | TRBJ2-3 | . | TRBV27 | CASTSDIWTDTQYF | TGTGCCAGCACCTCGGACATCTGGACAGATACGCAGTATTTT
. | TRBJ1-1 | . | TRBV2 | CASLRQQENTEAFF | TGTGCCAGCTTACGACAGCAAGAGAACACTGAAGCTTTCTTT
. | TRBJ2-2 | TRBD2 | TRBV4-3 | CASSQDPLAANTGELFF | TGCGCCAGCAGCCAAGACCCACTAGCGGCGAACACCGGGGAGCTGTTTTTT
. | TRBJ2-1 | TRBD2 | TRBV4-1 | CASSQADSGGYNEQFF | TGCGCCAGCAGCCAAGCGGACAGCGGGGGTTACAATGAGCAGTTCTTC
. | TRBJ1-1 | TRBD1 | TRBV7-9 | CASSPTGQGVFGAFF | TGTGCCAGCAGCCCTACCGGACAGGGCGTTTTTGGAGCTTTCTTT
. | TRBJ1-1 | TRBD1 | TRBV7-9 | CASSSHRDRPSGTEAFF | TGTGCCAGCAGCTCTCACCGGGACAGGCCTTCGGGCACTGAAGCTTTCTTT
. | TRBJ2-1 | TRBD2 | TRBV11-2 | CASSSVIAGGPYNEQFF | TGTGCCAGCAGCTCCGTTATAGCGGGAGGGCCCTACAATGAGCAGTTCTTC
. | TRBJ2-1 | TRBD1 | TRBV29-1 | CSVEWSGGINEQFF | TGCAGCGTTGAATGGTCAGGGGGAATCAATGAGCAGTTCTTC
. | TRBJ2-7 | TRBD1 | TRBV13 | CASSLVGTGFHEQYF | TGTGCCAGCAGCTTAGTCGGGACAGGATTTCACGAGCAGTACTTC
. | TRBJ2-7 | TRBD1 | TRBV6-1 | CASNPNRGPGYEQYF | TGTGCCAGCAACCCTAACAGGGGCCCGGGCTACGAGCAGTACTTC
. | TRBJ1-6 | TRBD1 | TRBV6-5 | CASSPGQGVGPLHF | TGTGCCAGCAGCCCCGGACAGGGAGTAGGGCCCCTCCACTTT
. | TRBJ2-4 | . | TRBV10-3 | CAISESVATLAKNIQYF | TGTGCCATCAGTGAGTCGGTGGCAACCCTAGCCAAAAACATTCAGTACTTC
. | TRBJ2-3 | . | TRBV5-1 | CASSGGSPGHGTDTQYF | TGCGCCAGCAGCGGGGGGTCTCCTGGTCATGGCACAGATACGCAGTATTTT
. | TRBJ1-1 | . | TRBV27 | CASRLFRDTEAFF | TGTGCCAGCAGATTATTCCGAGACACTGAAGCTTTCTTT
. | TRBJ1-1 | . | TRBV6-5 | CASSYGRANTEAFF | TGTGCCAGCAGTTATGGCAGGGCGAACACTGAAGCTTTCTTT
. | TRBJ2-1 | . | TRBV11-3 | CASSLNGFEQFF | TGTGCCAGCAGCTTAAATGGCTTTGAGCAGTTCTTC
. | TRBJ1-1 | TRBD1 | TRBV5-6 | CASRTQGAGITEAFF | TGTGCCAGCAGGACGCAGGGGGCAGGGATCACTGAAGCTTTCTTT
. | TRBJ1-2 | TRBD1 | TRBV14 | CASSQAPRQGDGYTF | TGTGCCAGCAGCCAAGCCCCAAGACAGGGCGATGGCTACACCTTC
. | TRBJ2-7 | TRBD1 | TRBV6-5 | CASSYQTGGYEQYF | TGTGCCAGCAGTTACCAGACAGGGGGCTACGAGCAGTACTTC
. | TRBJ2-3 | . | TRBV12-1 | CASSFAQEPGRTDTQYF | TGTGCCAGCAGCTTTGCTCAGGAACCCGGTCGCACAGATACGCAGTATTTT
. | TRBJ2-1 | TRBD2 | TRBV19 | CASSIIAGGHNEQFF | TGTGCCAGTAGTATAATTGCGGGGGGTCACAATGAGCAGTTCTTC
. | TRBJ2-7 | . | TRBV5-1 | CASSLTAAYEQYF | TGCGCCAGCAGCTTGACAGCCGCCTACGAGCAGTACTTC
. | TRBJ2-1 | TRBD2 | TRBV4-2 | CASSDVRLAGGREQFF | TGTGCCAGCAGCGACGTACGGCTAGCGGGGGGGCGAGAGCAGTTCTTC
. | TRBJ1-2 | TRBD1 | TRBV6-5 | CASSLGQGAGSGYTF | TGTGCCAGCAGTTTGGGACAGGGGGCGGGAAGTGGCTACACCTTC
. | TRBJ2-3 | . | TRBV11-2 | CASSLPADTQYF | TGTGCCAGCAGCTTACCGGCAGATACGCAGTATTTT
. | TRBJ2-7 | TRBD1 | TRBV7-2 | CASSPQGAWDSYEQYF | TGTGCCAGCAGCCCCCAGGGGGCTTGGGACAGCTACGAGCAGTACTTC
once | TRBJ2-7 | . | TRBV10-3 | CASEGAYEQYF | TGTGCCAGCGAGGGGGCCTACGAGCAGTACTTC
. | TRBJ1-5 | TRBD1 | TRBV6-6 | CASRPGQGGNQPQHF | TGTGCCAGCAGGCCGGGACAGGGGGGCAATCAGCCCCAGCATTTT
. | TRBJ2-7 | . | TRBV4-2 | CASRPRLGEADEQYF | TGTGCCAGCAGACCCCGTTTGGGGGAGGCCGACGAGCAGTACTTC
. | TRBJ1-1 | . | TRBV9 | CASSPGGGGTEAFF | TGTGCCAGCAGCCCCGGCGGGGGAGGCACTGAAGCTTTCTTT
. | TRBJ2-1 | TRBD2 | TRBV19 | CASSRWLGGSHEQFF | TGTGCCAGTAGTCGATGGTTGGGAGGGAGTCATGAGCAGTTCTTC
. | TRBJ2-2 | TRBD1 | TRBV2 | CASQGADETGELFF | TGTGCCAGCCAGGGGGCCGACGAAACCGGGGAGCTGTTTTTT
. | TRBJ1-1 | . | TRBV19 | CASSIGGSLNTEAFF | TGTGCCAGTAGTATAGGGGGCAGCCTGAACACTGAAGCTTTCTTT
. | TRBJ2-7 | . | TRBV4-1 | CASRPEAGLYYEQYF | TGCGCCAGCCGGCCAGAAGCGGGCCTCTACTACGAGCAGTACTTC
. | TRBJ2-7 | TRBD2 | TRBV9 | CASSVAGGPYEQYF | TGTGCCAGCAGCGTAGCGGGAGGGCCCTACGAGCAGTACTTC
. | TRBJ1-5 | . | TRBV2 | CASSEFTGRSKPQHF | TGTGCCAGCAGTGAATTTACAGGGCGGTCCAAGCCCCAGCATTTT
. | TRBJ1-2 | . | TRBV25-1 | CASSLGTPYGYTF | TGTGCCAGCAGTCTCGGGACTCCCTATGGCTACACCTTC
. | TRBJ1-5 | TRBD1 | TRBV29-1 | CSVEETGGNQPQHF | TGCAGCGTTGAAGAGACAGGGGGCAATCAGCCCCAGCATTTT
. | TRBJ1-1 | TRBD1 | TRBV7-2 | CASPQGAPNTEAFF | TGTGCAAGCCCACAGGGGGCGCCGAACACTGAAGCTTTCTTT
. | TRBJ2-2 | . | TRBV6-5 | CASSYSTGDRGELFF | TGTGCCAGCAGTTACTCGACGGGGGATAGGGGGGAGCTGTTTTTT
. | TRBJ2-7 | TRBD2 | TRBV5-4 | CASSLGTSGYEQYF | TGTGCCAGCAGCTTAGGGACTAGCGGCTACGAGCAGTACTTC
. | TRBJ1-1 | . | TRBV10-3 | CAISESGLNTEAFF | TGTGCCATCAGTGAGTCGGGCTTGAACACTGAAGCTTTCTTT